One and the same sample provided the 10 T cell receptor beta chains below, sequenced in a study of cytomegalovirus exposure and HLA in healthy donors. Use of 60 Vbeta and 13 Jbeta primers characterized the PCR. Clones were read by immunoSEQ multiplex PCR, and TCRdb kept only the in-frame ones, dropping some. This sample yields some 110,000 clones, of which around 75% are seen a single time; about 0.92% belongs to the top ten. The sequencing sample was made of PBMCs. The origin of the receptors is a woman aged 30 to 39 in good health and CMV-seronegative.

The chain uses TRBV11-2 and TRBJ1-3; 8 bases align to TRBD1. The CDR3 covers 16 residues. V lost 5 bases to trimming and J lost 0 bases; unmatched junction nucleotides: 6. Germline V CDR1 and CDR2: SGHAT, FQNNGV. The CDR3 is CASSQTGAASGNTIYF. CDR3 coding DNA: TGTGCCAGCAGCCAGACAGGGGCCGCCTCTGGAAACACCATATATTTT.

This chain uses TRBV2 with TRBJ1-5, with 9 bases identical to TRBD1. Per germline, CDR1 SNHLY and CDR2 FYNNEI. The CDR3 extends over 15 amino acids. With V trimmed by 6 bases and J by 6 bases, 9 bases remained unmatched. CDR3 loop: CASRAGTGITQPQHF. CDR3 sequence (DNA): TGTGCCAGCAGAGCCGGGACAGGGATAACTCAGCCCCAGCATTTT.

The V gene is TRBV5-1, the J gene TRBJ2-1; 9 bases agree with TRBD2. The V gene's germline CDR1 is SGHRS and CDR2 YFSETQ. The V and J ends lost 2 bases and 0 bases, in that order; junction bases with no gene match: 3. The CDR3 consists of 16 residues. DNA for the CDR3: TGCGCCAGCAGCTTTAGCGGGGGCCTCTCCTACAATGAGCAGTTCTTC. It is translated as CASSFSGGLSYNEQFF.

About this clone: Distinct nucleotide sequences in the sample also encode this CDR3. The chain uses TRBV30 and TRBJ2-1, with TRBD2 identical over 11 bases. Germline lookup yields CDR1 GTSNPN and CDR2 SVGIG (reference sequence). This CDR3 region has 15 residues. Trimming removed 0 bases from V and 4 bases from J; junction bases left unmatched: 2. For the CDR3, the DNA is TGTGCCTGGAGTGTAGGGACTAGCGGTTACAATGAGCAGTTCTTC. Its translation: CAWSVGTSGYNEQFF.

This sequence joins TRBV13 and TRBJ2-5; D is unclear. Germline V gives CDR1 PRHDT, CDR2 FYEKMQ (reference sequence). This CDR3 has 12 amino acids. Trimming took off 3 bases at V and 5 bases at J, with 7 bases between the two ends. The CDR3, as DNA: TGTGCCAGCAGCTTCGGTACGGAGACCCAGTACTTC. Its protein product is CASSFGTETQYF.

The chain couples TRBV27 to TRBJ1-5; unclear D gene. Trimming removed 4 bases at V and 10 bases at J, with 14 bases between. The CDR3 sequence is 13 residues long. The germline CDR1 and CDR2 sequences are MNHEY and SMNVEV (reference sequence). In nucleotides, the CDR3 is TGTGCCAGCAGTTCAGGTCTGAAGCAACCCCAGCATTTT. It encodes CASSSGLKQPQHF.

V and J are TRBV5-1 and TRBJ1-1; D might be TRBD1 (6 bases). The CDR3 extends over 15 amino acids. V dropped 3 bases and J dropped 6 bases, with 18 bases sitting between them. The germline CDR1 and CDR2 sequences are SGHRS and YFSETQ. The CDR3 is CASSWHGQQLAEAFF. CDR3 in DNA: TGCGCCAGCAGCTGGCACGGACAGCAGTTGGCTGAAGCTTTCTTT.

V is TRBV7-2 and J is TRBJ2-7; 11 bases are a match to TRBD1. CDR3 size: 15 residues. After removal of 5 bases from V and 5 bases from J, the junction contained 8 bases not matched to a gene. Germline V lookup: CDR1 SGHTA, CDR2 FQGNSA. The CDR3 DNA follows: TGTGCCAGCAGCCTTGTCGGACAGGGGGCACACGAGCAGTACTTC. Translation: CASSLVGQGAHEQYF.

This clone was counted a few times. The chain carries TRBV5-1 and TRBJ1-5; weak D call: TRBD1 (5 bases). This CDR3 region has 16 residues. V shed 0 bases and J shed 2 bases, with 12 bases lying between them. CDR1 and CDR2 from the germline V gene are SGHRS and YFSETQ. The CDR3 loop is CASSLGSIGGNQPQHF. CDR3 sequence (DNA): TGCGCCAGCAGCTTGGGGTCTATAGGGGGCAATCAGCCCCAGCATTTT. The full variable domain, its missing parts supplied by reference TRBV5-1 and TRBJ1-5, is KAGVTQTPRYLIKTRGQQVTLSCSPISGHRSVSWYQQTPGQGLQFLFEYFSETQRNKGNFPGRFSGRQFSNSRSEMNVSTLELGDSALYLCASSLGSIGGNQPQHFGDGTRLSIL.

This sequence joins TRBV29-1 and TRBJ1-2; D possibly corresponds to TRBD1 (6 bases). The germline V gene has CDR1 SQVTM and CDR2 ANQGSEA. This CDR3 region has 12 residues. Trimming took off 7 bases at V and 0 bases at J, with 9 bases between the two ends. The CDR3 DNA sequence: TGCAGCGCTAAGGGGGCTAACTATGGCTACACCTTC. Translated, it gives CSAKGANYGYTF. Full variable domain (missing parts from reference TRBV29-1 and TRBJ1-2): SAVISQKPSRDICQRGTSLTIQCQVDSQVTMMFWYRQQPGQSLTLIATANQGSEATYESGFVIDKFPISRPNLTFSTLTVSNMSPEDSSIYLCSAKGANYGYTFGSGTRLTVV.